This T cell receptor beta chain was identified in a study of T cell responses to AZD1222 COVID-19 vaccine. Study-level points and caveats: Spike-specific TCRs gained breadth and depth after people received two AZD1222 doses. Among those given AZD1222, only 5 to 7 were seropositive at baseline. Close to half of all spike-specific TCRs reportedly target regions of the variants that are unmutated.

The data were produced by immunoSEQ multiplex PCR, yet TCRdb's version contains in-frame clones alone and is incomplete. This sample has approximately 140,000 clones, with about 92% found just once. Pooling covered second doses at about 4 or about 12 weeks. A word on this clone: Antigen unknown.

The J segment lost 1 base and the V segment lost 5 bases, leaving 5 bases of the junction unmatched. Germline V gene data show CDR1 as SGHRS and CDR2 as YFSETQ. The CDR3 is 15 amino acids. This TCR was recovered from an adult who received the AZD1222 COVID-19 vaccine. The sequencing here drew on peripheral blood, taken 28 days after the second AZD1222 dose. J is TRBJ2-7 and V is TRBV5-1, with 11 nucleotides matching TRBD2. CDR3 coding DNA: TGCGCCAGCAGAAGCTCTAGCGGGAGGTCCTACGAGCAGTACTTC. As protein: CASRSSSGRSYEQYF.